Below, 31 T cell receptor beta chains from the same sample are listed, as sequenced in a study of CD8+ T cells in alopecia areata listed by TCRdb under 2018. The time point label on this specimen signifies: 4 weeks on oral tofacitinib. The sample's treatment or condition label, decoded: oral pan-JAK inhibitor, 5-10 mg twice daily. The method behind the library was the immunoSEQ multiplex PCR assay. RNA was extracted from all samples and reverse transcribed into cDNA, which served as template for TCR sequencing. TCRdb re-hosts the immuneACCESS table, in-frame sequences only. Its copies lack some clones; in the studies checked, an unresolved V gene accounts for under half of them, and the cause for the rest is not known. The sample table holds 98,000 or so clones, of which about 58% were seen once. The ten largest make up around 15% of the sample. Sequencing was performed on CD8+ T cells sorted from blood, taken at week 4, from a patient treated with tofacitinib. The source of these receptors is a human donor with alopecia areata.

V and J are TRBV5-1 and TRBJ1-1; D is unclear. Trimming stripped 0 bases from V and 4 bases from J, with 7 bases between. The CDR3 covers 13 residues. Germline CDR1 and CDR2: SGHRS and YFSETQ. In nucleotides, the CDR3 is TGCGCCAGCAGCTTGGACAGTTCCACTGAAGCTTTCTTT. This codes for CASSLDSSTEAFF.

The V call is TRBV28, the J call TRBJ1-1; TRBD1 matches at 8 bases. CDR3 length: 15 amino acids. CDR1 MDHEN and CDR2 SYDVKM come from the germline V gene. V dropped 2 bases and J dropped 4; count of bases not matched to a gene: 6. The CDR3 DNA is TGTGCCAGCAGTTTACTTGGGACAGGCCTCACTGAAGCTTTCTTT. It is translated as CASSLLGTGLTEAFF.

This clone was counted only a few times. The chain uses TRBV2 and TRBJ1-3, with D uncertain. This CDR3 has 17 residues. V dropped 2 bases and J dropped 8 bases, with 22 bases sitting between them. Germline CDR1 reads SNHLY; CDR2 reads FYNNEI. The CDR3 sequence is CASSETFPPSNTHTIYF. The CDR3 region has the DNA TGTGCCAGCAGTGAAACCTTCCCGCCTTCTAATACACACACCATATATTTT.

This chain links TRBV6-1 with TRBJ1-5; D perhaps matches TRBD1 (5 bases). From germline, CDR1 is MNHNS and CDR2 SASEGT. The CDR3 extends over 16 amino acids. Trimming removed 1 base at V and 1 base at J, with 11 bases between. The CDR3 nucleotides read TGTGCCAGCAGTGAAGGGTTTGGGGGAAGCAATCAGCCCCAGCATTTT. Its protein is CASSEGFGGSNQPQHF.

This clone was detected once. The rearrangement joins TRBV7-3 to TRBJ2-3; D perhaps matches TRBD2 (5 bases). The germline V and J ends were trimmed by 3 bases and 4 bases, with 17 bases remaining between them. The CDR3 loop spans 16 amino acids. CDR1 and CDR2 from the germline V gene are SGHTA and FQGTGA. CDR3 amino acids: CASSLDGGFSPDTQYF. Written as DNA, the CDR3 is TGTGCCAGCAGCTTGGACGGCGGGTTCTCCCCAGATACGCAGTATTTT.

The chain combines TRBV5-6 with TRBJ1-1; D is undetermined. This CDR3 comprises 12 residues. Germline V lookup: CDR1 SGHDT, CDR2 YYEEEE. Deletions cut 1 base from V and 1 base from J, with 2 bases between. The CDR3 here is CASSLWNTEAFF. CDR3 sequence (DNA): TGTGCCAGCAGCTTGTGGAACACTGAAGCTTTCTTT.

V usage is TRBV14 and J usage is TRBJ2-7, with 7 bases identical to TRBD1. Trimming at V came to 3 bases and at J to 3 bases, leaving 11 bases not matched to a gene. Germline V gene sequence: CDR1 SGHDN, CDR2 FVKESK. The CDR3 totals 16 residues. In DNA, the CDR3 is TGTGCCAGCAGCCATGGAGACAGGGCCCTTCACTACGAGCAGTACTTC. Translated: CASSHGDRALHYEQYF.

V usage is TRBV27 and J usage is TRBJ1-5; tentative D call: TRBD1 (5 bases). The length of the CDR3 is 17 residues. The germline gives CDR1 MNHEY, CDR2 SMNVEV (reference sequence). V lost 1 base and J lost 2, with 15 bases in between. The CDR3 region has the DNA TGTGCCAGCAGTTTATTAGCCGGGGGTGAGGGCAATCAGCCCCAGCATTTT. Translating gives CASSLLAGGEGNQPQHF.

The CDR3 coding sequence is TGTGCCAGCAGTCAGGGGACAGGCAACACTGAAGCTTTCTTT. Translating gives CASSQGTGNTEAFF. V gene TRBV7-2 combines with J gene TRBJ1-1, with 8 bases lining up with TRBD1. The germline V gene has CDR1 SGHTA and CDR2 FQGNSA. This CDR3 comprises 14 residues. J lost 2 bases, V lost 6 bases, and 5 bases had no gene match.

This clone was detected a few times. The gene calls are TRBV4-1 and TRBJ2-1; the D is unclear. Trimming shortened V by 0 bases and J by 14 bases, and 14 bases separated the two germline ends. Germline loops: CDR1 MGHRA, CDR2 YSYEKL. The CDR3 is 13 amino acids. In DNA form, the CDR3 reads TGCGCCAGCAGCCAAGATAGGGCGGCTAAGGAGTTCTTC. It specifies CASSQDRAAKEFF.

The J gene is TRBJ2-7, the V gene TRBV27, with 8 bases that match TRBD1. From germline, CDR1 is MNHEY and CDR2 SMNVEV (reference sequence). V lost 6 bases, J lost 0 bases, and 4 bases stayed unmatched. The CDR3 runs 14 residues. The CDR3 DNA reads as TGTGCCAGCAGCTACGGACAGGGCTCCTACGAGCAGTACTTC. Translation: CASSYGQGSYEQYF.

The chain couples TRBV7-8 to TRBJ2-5, with a tentative D call TRBD2 (5 bases). V gave up 3 bases and J gave up 5 bases, with 19 bases separating them. Per the germline V gene, CDR1 is SGHVS and CDR2 is FQNEAQ. The CDR3 sequence is 16 residues long. The CDR3 reads CASSLYPAAGGETQYF. The CDR3 region has the DNA TGTGCCAGCAGCTTGTATCCTGCGGCAGGCGGGGAGACCCAGTACTTC.

V gene TRBV7-9 combines with J gene TRBJ1-1, with D hard to call. Trimming left V 6 bases short and J 0 bases short, with 11 bases between. CDR1 SEHNR and CDR2 FQNEAQ come from the germline V gene (reference sequence). The CDR3 sequence is 14 residues long. The CDR3 sequence is CASRPWTVNTEAFF. CDR3 sequence (DNA): TGTGCCAGCAGACCTTGGACGGTGAACACTGAAGCTTTCTTT. Full variable domain (remainder filled in from reference TRBV7-9 and TRBJ1-1): DTGVSQNPRHKITKRGQNVTFRCDPISEHNRLYWYRQTLGQGPEFLTYFQNEAQLEKSRLLSDRFSAERPKGSFSTLEIQRTEQGDSAMYLCASRPWTVNTEAFFGQGTRLTVV.

This clone was detected only a few times. The rearrangement links TRBV5-6 to TRBJ1-5; 8 nucleotides align to TRBD1. The CDR3 covers 17 residues. V lost 0 bases to trimming and J lost 0 bases; unmatched junction nucleotides: 5. Germline lookup yields CDR1 SGHDT and CDR2 YYEEEE. The chain's CDR3 is CASSLGGTGYSNQPQHF. In DNA, the CDR3 is TGTGCCAGCAGCTTGGGAGGGACAGGTTATAGCAATCAGCCCCAGCATTTT.

V gene TRBV27 combines with J gene TRBJ2-7; D gene ambiguous. The germline gives CDR1 MNHEY, CDR2 SMNVEV (reference sequence). The V end lost 3 bases, the J end lost 2 bases, and 20 bases lay between the germline ends. This CDR3 is 17 amino acids long. The CDR3 reads CASSFGSGPDATYEQYF. CDR3 DNA: TGTGCCAGCAGTTTCGGCTCCGGACCGGACGCAACCTACGAGCAGTACTTC.

This clone was counted between two and nine times. The chain combines TRBV19 with TRBJ2-5; D is possibly TRBD2 (6 bases). The CDR3 runs 12 residues. Trimming took off 7 bases at V and 5 bases at J, with 11 bases between the two ends. CDR1 LNHDA and CDR2 SQIVND come from the germline V gene (reference sequence). The CDR3 loop reads CASNKEGETQYF. The CDR3 region has the DNA TGTGCCAGTAATAAGGAGGGGGAGACCCAGTACTTC.

About this clone itself: The identical CDR3 is also encoded by other nucleotide sequences in the sample. The CDR3 DNA is TGTGCCAGCAGCTTGGAATTCCGACTAGTGAACACCGGGGAGCTGTTTTTT. Translation gives CASSLEFRLVNTGELFF. V and J are TRBV5-6 and TRBJ2-2; D is perhaps TRBD2 (6 bases). The CDR3 is 17 residues long. V lost 0 bases and J lost 1, with 13 bases in between. CDR1 is SGHDT, CDR2 YYEEEE, per germline.

The J gene is TRBJ2-1, the V gene TRBV7-8; 9 nucleotides agree with TRBD2. Germline CDR1 reads SGHVS; CDR2 reads FQNEAQ. Losses at the gene ends were 1 base for V and 3 bases for J; bases not matched to a gene: 7. The length of the CDR3 is 17 residues. CDR3 region: CASSLEFIAGDYNEQFF. The CDR3 bases are TGTGCCAGCAGCTTAGAGTTTATAGCGGGGGACTACAATGAGCAGTTCTTC. The variable domain in full, completed from reference TRBV7-8 and TRBJ2-1, reads GAGVSQSPRYKVAKRGQDVALRCDPISGHVSLFWYQQALGQGPEFLTYFQNEAQLDKSGLPSDRFFAERPEGSVSTLKIQRTQQEDSAVYLCASSLEFIAGDYNEQFFGPGTRLTVL.

The chain joins TRBV4-3 to TRBJ1-5; D gene uncertain. Germline CDR1 LGHNA, CDR2 YSLEER. V lost 2 bases to trimming and J lost 4 bases, with 12 bases between them. This CDR3 contains 15 residues. As DNA, the CDR3 is TGCGCCAGCAGCCAATATAGGTTTGGGAATCAGCCCCAGCATTTT. Protein sequence: CASSQYRFGNQPQHF.

This clone was counted between two and nine times. The chain carries TRBV29-1 and TRBJ2-7; weak D call: TRBD2 (6 bases). The V end was cut by 2 bases, the J end by 3 bases, with 11 bases between. Germline-derived CDR1 and CDR2 are SQVTM and ANQGSEA. The CDR3 length is 13 residues. CDR3 DNA: TGCAGCGTTGAATCCAGGGAGGACTACGAGCAGTACTTC. It is translated as CSVESREDYEQYF.

The CDR3 nucleotides are TGTGCCACCAGCAGAGATACCTTGTGGGACAGGGTTCTGGATACGCAGTATTTT. It translates to CATSRDTLWDRVLDTQYF. The chain is built from TRBV15 and TRBJ2-3, with 9 nucleotides matching TRBD1. The CDR3 is 18 amino acids. CDR1 and CDR2 (germline): LNHNV, YYDKDF (reference sequence). The ends lost 0 bases at V and 6 bases at J; junction bases unmatched: 13.

The V gene is TRBV5-6, the J gene TRBJ2-7; no clear D gene. CDR1 is SGHDT, CDR2 YYEEEE, per germline. The CDR3 contains 14 residues. V was cut by 0 bases and J by 1 base, with 8 bases left in between. CDR3 sequence: CASSLVADSYEQYF. For the CDR3, the DNA is TGTGCCAGCAGCTTGGTTGCAGATTCCTACGAGCAGTACTTC. Full variable domain (remainder filled in from reference TRBV5-6 and TRBJ2-7): DAGVTQSPTHLIKTRGQQVTLRCSPKSGHDTVSWYQQALGQGPQFIFQYYEEEERQRGNFPDRFSGHQFPNYSSELNVNALLLGDSALYLCASSLVADSYEQYFGPGTRLTVT.

V usage is TRBV2 and J usage is TRBJ2-1, with 10 nucleotides matching TRBD2. V lost 2 bases and J lost 3; bases outside the gene matches: 7. The CDR3 is 17 amino acids. The germline V gene encodes CDR1 SNHLY and CDR2 FYNNEI. The CDR3 DNA reads as TGTGCCAGCAGTGAATATGATTGGACTAGCGGCTACAATGAGCAGTTCTTC. It is translated as CASSEYDWTSGYNEQFF. The full variable domain, completed using reference TRBV2 and TRBJ2-1, is EPEVTQTPSHQVTQMGQEVILRCVPISNHLYFYWYRQILGQKVEFLVSFYNNEISEKSEIFDDQFSVERPDGSNFTLKIRSTKLEDSAMYFCASSEYDWTSGYNEQFFGPGTRLTVL.

V usage is TRBV6-1 and J usage is TRBJ1-1; D remains ambiguous. This CDR3 comprises 12 residues. Germline V gene data show CDR1 as MNHNS and CDR2 as SASEGT. V was pared by 10 bases and J by 6 bases, with 15 bases between. The CDR3 DNA reads as TGTGCCATCAGCGACACGTGGGCTGAAGCTTTCTTT. Its translation: CAISDTWAEAFF.

This sequence joins TRBV7-9 and TRBJ1-2; 10 bases are shared with TRBD1. After removal of 5 bases from V and 2 bases from J, the junction contained 11 bases not matched to a gene. The germline V gene has CDR1 SEHNR and CDR2 FQNEAQ (reference sequence). The CDR3 is made up of 17 amino acids. The CDR3 is CASSPPTGGKTNYGYTF. In DNA, the CDR3 is TGTGCCAGCAGCCCCCCGACAGGGGGCAAAACCAACTATGGCTACACCTTC.

The chain links TRBV14 to TRBJ2-2, with TRBD1 as a possible D gene (6 bases). The CDR3 contains 17 residues. V lost 0 bases to trimming and J lost 3 bases, with 14 bases between them. Germline-derived CDR1 and CDR2 are SGHDN and FVKESK. As DNA, the CDR3 is TGTGCCAGCAGCCAAGATTACAGGGTCGATCACACCGGGGAGCTGTTTTTT. This encodes CASSQDYRVDHTGELFF.

Only a few counts were recorded for this clone. In DNA, the CDR3 is TGCAGCGTTGAAGGGTACTGGGACCAGAACACTGAAGCTTTCTTT. Protein sequence: CSVEGYWDQNTEAFF. The chain employs TRBV29-1 and TRBJ1-1; D is perhaps TRBD1 (5 bases). The CDR3 consists of 15 residues. The germline gives CDR1 SQVTM, CDR2 ANQGSEA. V lost 1 base, J lost 1 base, and 13 bases lay in between. The entire variable domain, with the rest obtained from reference TRBV29-1 and TRBJ1-1, is as follows: SAVISQKPSRDICQRGTSLTIQCQVDSQVTMMFWYRQQPGQSLTLIATANQGSEATYESGFVIDKFPISRPNLTFSTLTVSNMSPEDSSIYLCSVEGYWDQNTEAFFGQGTRLTVV.

This clone was observed once. This rearrangement joins TRBV4-3 to TRBJ1-1; tentatively, D is TRBD1 (5 bases). Trimming took off 3 bases at V and 5 bases at J, with 13 bases between the two ends. Per germline, CDR1 LGHNA and CDR2 YSLEER. This CDR3 comprises 14 residues. Here the CDR3 reads CASSQGDFLTEAFF. CDR3 in DNA: TGCGCCAGCAGCCAGGGGGACTTTCTAACTGAAGCTTTCTTT.

The CDR3 DNA sequence: TGTGCCACGAGAAGCAACACCGGGGAGCTGTTTTTT. Its protein product is CATRSNTGELFF. The genes are TRBV15 and TRBJ2-2; D remains ambiguous. V lost 9 bases and J 2 bases, leaving 7 bases between the germline ends. The germline CDR1 and CDR2 sequences are LNHNV and YYDKDF (reference sequence). The CDR3 extends over 12 amino acids. Complete variable domain (other parts from reference TRBV15 and TRBJ2-2): DAMVIQNPRYQVTQFGKPVTLSCSQTLNHNVMYWYQQKSSQAPKLLFHYYDKDFNNEADTPDNFQSRRPNTSFCFLDIRSPGLGDTAMYLCATRSNTGELFFGEGSRLTVL.

This chain connects TRBV7-9 to TRBJ2-2; 10 bases are shared with TRBD1. The trim removed 5 bases at V and 4 bases at J, leaving 7 bases unmatched. The CDR3 loop spans 16 amino acids. Germline V gene data show CDR1 as SEHNR and CDR2 as FQNEAQ (reference sequence). CDR3 DNA: TGTGCCAGCAGCGCACGGGACAGGGGCATCACCGGGGAGCTGTTTTTT. Translation: CASSARDRGITGELFF.

The rearrangement joins TRBV30 to TRBJ2-7, with 7 bases aligning to TRBD1. This CDR3 comprises 13 residues. The ends lost 4 bases at V and 0 bases at J; junction bases unmatched: 3. Germline lookup yields CDR1 GTSNPN and CDR2 SVGIG (reference sequence). The CDR3 nucleotides are TGTGCCTGGACGACAGGGCGCTCCTACGAGCAGTACTTC. Its translation is CAWTTGRSYEQYF.